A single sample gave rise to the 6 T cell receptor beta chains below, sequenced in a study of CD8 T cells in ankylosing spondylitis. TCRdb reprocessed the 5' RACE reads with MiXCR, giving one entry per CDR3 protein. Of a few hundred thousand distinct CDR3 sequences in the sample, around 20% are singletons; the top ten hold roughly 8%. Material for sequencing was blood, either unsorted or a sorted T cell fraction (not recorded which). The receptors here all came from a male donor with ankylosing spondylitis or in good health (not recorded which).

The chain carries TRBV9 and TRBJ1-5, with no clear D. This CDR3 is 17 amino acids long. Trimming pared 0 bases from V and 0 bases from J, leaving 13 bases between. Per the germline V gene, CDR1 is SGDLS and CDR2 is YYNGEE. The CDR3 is CASSVAGQVYSNQPQHF. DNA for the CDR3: TGTGCCAGCAGCGTAGCGGGCCAGGTCTATAGCAATCAGCCCCAGCATTTT.

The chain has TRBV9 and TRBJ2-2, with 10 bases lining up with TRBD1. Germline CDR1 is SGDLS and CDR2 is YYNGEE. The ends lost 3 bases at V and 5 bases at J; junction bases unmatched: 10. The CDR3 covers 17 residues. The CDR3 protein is CASSARQGTGVTGELFF. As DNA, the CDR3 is TGTGCCAGCAGCGCCCGGCAGGGGACAGGGGTTACCGGGGAGCTGTTTTTT. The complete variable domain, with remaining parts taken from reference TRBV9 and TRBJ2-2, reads DSGVTQTPKHLITATGQRVTLRCSPRSGDLSVYWYQQSLDQGLQFLIQYYNGEERAKGNILERFSAQQFPDLHSELNLSSLELGDSALYFCASSARQGTGVTGELFFGEGSRLTVL.

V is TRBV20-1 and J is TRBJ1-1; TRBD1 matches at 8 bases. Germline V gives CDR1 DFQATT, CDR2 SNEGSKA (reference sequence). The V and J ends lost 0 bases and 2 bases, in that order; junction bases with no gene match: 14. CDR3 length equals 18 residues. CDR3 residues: CSARDGGGRGRGNTEAFF. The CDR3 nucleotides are TGCAGTGCTAGAGATGGGGGCGGCAGGGGGCGAGGAAACACTGAAGCTTTCTTT.

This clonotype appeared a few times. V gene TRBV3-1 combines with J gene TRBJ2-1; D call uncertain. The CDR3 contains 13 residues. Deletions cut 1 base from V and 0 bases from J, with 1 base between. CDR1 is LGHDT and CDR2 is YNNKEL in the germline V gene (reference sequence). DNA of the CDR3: TGTGCCAGCAGCCAAGTCTCCTACAATGAGCAGTTCTTC. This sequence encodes CASSQVSYNEQFF.

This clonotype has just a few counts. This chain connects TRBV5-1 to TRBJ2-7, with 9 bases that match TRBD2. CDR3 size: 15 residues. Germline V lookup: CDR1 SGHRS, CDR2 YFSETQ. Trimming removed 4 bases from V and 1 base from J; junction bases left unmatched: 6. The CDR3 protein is CASSLTSGPSYEQYV. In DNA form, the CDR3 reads TGCGCCAGCAGCCTGACTAGCGGACCTTCCTACGAGCAGTACGTC.

CDR3 loop: CSARGYQGIATNEKLFF. The CDR3 bases are TGCAGTGCGAGGGGATACCAGGGGATTGCAACTAATGAAAAACTGTTTTTT. This chain connects TRBV20-1 to TRBJ1-4; a weak D match, TRBD1 (6 bases). The germline gives CDR1 DFQATT, CDR2 SNEGSKA (reference sequence). V gave up 6 bases and J gave up 0 bases, with 20 bases separating them. CDR3 length: 17 amino acids.